The T cell receptor (beta chain) described here comes from a study of cytomegalovirus exposure and HLA in healthy donors (dated by TCRdb to about 2017). For the wider study: An earlier analysis of 587 of the donors reported about 280 Gb of sequence data and about 120 million unique TCR beta sequences obtained from about 179 million T cells. The later analysis used no new phenotypic data to find candidate immune exposures, relying instead on TCR beta sequences and their occurrence across donors. A separate validation cohort of about 110 different subjects was used in addition to the 666-subject first cohort. A later analysis re-analyzed previously published TCR beta repertoires from 600 to 850 donors and added high-resolution HLA genotyping to study TCR occurrence patterns. Of the 300 to 400 genotyped donors, 81% fell in the genetic ancestry cluster associated with self-reported Caucasian donors. Five DR-DQ haplotypes were handled as single units for association and clustering, since linkage in the cohort was strong. To decide whether each TCR beta V gene segment behaved as functional or pseudogenic, an earlier analysis of some 540 of the donors relied on high-throughput TCR beta sequencing. Donor age, sex, ethnicity and CMV serostatus were compiled alongside the repertoire data. The study profiled the T cell repertoires of 500 to 800 subjects by immunosequencing and related them to cytomegalovirus serostatus. The study aimed to test whether signatures of past pathogen exposure could be identified by cataloging public T cell receptors. All discovery cohort repertoires had been generated on a single sequencing platform. An early release that covered more than 550 HLA-typed donors contained 300 to 350 gigabases of sequencing data and 70 million to 100 million unique TCR sequences. Typing coverage varied by locus: roughly 629-640 donors for A, B, C, DRB1 and DQB1; 500 to 550 for DQA1; 600 to 610 for DPA1; about 450 for DPB1. In a later genetic analysis, genome-wide SNP genotypes for about 55% of the 666 donors were used, and that subset was treated as a discovery cohort. Across 398 genotyped donors of the cohort, an average of roughly 250,000 unique TCR beta nucleotide sequences per donor were sequenced, and roughly 17% of those sequences were non-productive. HLA typing included class I and class II loci at four-digit resolution. To predict cytomegalovirus infection status, the study brought together high-throughput TCR immunosequencing, statistical association of individual TCRs with disease status, and machine learning.

Compared with germline, V lacks 1 base and J lacks 4 bases; bases without a gene match: 4. The germline V gene encodes CDR1 MNHEY and CDR2 SVGAGI. Counted from cysteine to phenylalanine, this CDR3 has 15 amino acids. The read is trimmed to its CDR3 DNA, 45 bases read in frame from base 1. The cohort comprised fewer than 750 healthy bone marrow donors. At the time of sampling, every cohort member was nominally healthy, though immune exposures that went unrecorded were likely present. The donor tested CMV seronegative, placing the donor among the 300 to 400 seronegative members of the cohort. A peripheral blood sample was provided by each donor, and peripheral blood mononuclear cells were used for TCR beta sequencing. The Qiagen DNeasy Blood Extraction Kit was used to extract genomic DNA from the blood cell samples. The library was generated by the immunoSEQ multiplex PCR assay. For the multiplex PCR, a mixture combining 60 forward primers for TCR Vbeta segments and 13 reverse primers for TCR Jbeta segments was used. Amplification of the CDR3 region of rearranged TCR beta genes was performed with a multiplex PCR assay on genomic DNA. Amplified TCR beta libraries were sequenced as 87-base-pair reads on the Illumina HiSeq System. For the original study's pipeline: Across the 500 to 850 repertoires, a later analysis counted tens of millions of unique TCR beta chains, around 10 million of which were shared by at least two donors. Raw reads were error-corrected and collapsed into unique sequences with a nearest-neighbor algorithm that merged closely related sequences to remove PCR and sequencing errors. To assign V, D and J gene segments, CDR3 sequences were aligned to IMGT reference sequences. For a sequence to be retained, at least a six-nucleotide match to both a V gene segment and a J gene segment was required. A rearrangement counted as productive if the CDR3 had no stop codons and remained in frame with V and J, and every other rearrangement counted as non-productive. Following IMGT convention, CDR3 was defined as the stretch from the second conserved V-encoded cysteine up to the conserved J-encoded phenylalanine. The earlier analysis of about 610 of the donors excluded any sequence lacking an unambiguous match to a single V gene segment. An earlier analysis of just under 600 of the donors called V segments functional above 56.7% productive rearrangements and segregating when the between-donor standard deviation exceeded 5%. A statistical classification framework was built for diagnosing cytomegalovirus status from the catalog of TCR beta chain sequences. In a later analysis, TCR nucleotide sequences were compared against IMGT/GENE-DB human TR gene sequences so that V and J genes could be assigned. A later analysis assigned CDR3 sequences and most-parsimonious VDJ recombination scenarios with the TCRdist pipeline. A later analysis defined each TCR beta chain by its CDR3 amino acid sequence plus V-gene family, and excluded reads lacking a unique V-gene family. A later analysis removed 600 or so highly shared, low-generation-probability nucleotide sequences to deal with suspected cross-contamination and a sequencing artifact. In a later analysis, a clonal expansion index was calculated for each public chain from normalized within-repertoire ranks of inferred template counts. Generation probabilities in a later analysis came from a VDJ recombination model fitted to out-of-frame rearrangements, and those results were checked against IGoR. In a later analysis, hypergeometric tests were used to score TCR-TCR, TCR-HLA and TCR-CMV co-occurrence, with a repertoire-size bias correction applied to TCR pairs. To estimate false discovery rates, a later analysis permuted the HLA or CMV assignments 20 times. In a later analysis, co-occurring TCRs were grouped using DBSCAN, and TCRdist sequence similarity was added for clustering within HLA-allele-positive subsets. Repertoires with fewer than 30,000 or more than 120,000 public chains, plus five repertoires with anomalous nucleotide sharing, were excluded from co-occurrence clustering. TCRdb stores this immuneACCESS table with in-frame sequences only. Part of the clones is absent; in the studies checked, under half of the shortfall reflects unresolved V genes, and no reason is known for the rest. The V and J calls and clone size were taken over from that table, and D and trimming were inferred from the DNA. This sample has more than 90,000 clones in its table, and more than 65% of those were observed once. About 0.92% of the sample belongs to the ten largest clones.

On this clone: This receptor's antigen is unknown. Base qualities were left out, and no much larger clone turns up one base away.

The paper's findings and limits, for the study overall: In vitro tests confirmed that a few of the cytomegalovirus-associated TCR beta chains recognize cytomegalovirus antigens. In this cohort, only TCR beta chains were sequenced, and detectable features were limited by the absence of alpha or paired-chain data. Across donors, most TCR sequences were observed very rarely, whereas some public TCRs were present in many individuals. Correlated functional status among segregating V segments might reflect linkage disequilibrium, but an unknown experimental factor could not be ruled out. The authors suggested that the approach could potentially be extended to other disease states and immunological phenotypes. Compared with equally common non-associated chains, HLA-associated TCR beta chains in a later analysis were more clonally expanded and had lower generation probabilities. When HLA alleles, especially DR and DQ, strongly co-occurred, attributing TCR associations to individual alleles was difficult. Cytomegalovirus status was reported to be diagnosed by the classifier with high specificity and sensitivity in both the original and validation cohorts. A further reported finding was that TCR beta sequences accurately predicted the HLA-A and HLA-B alleles for most subjects in the first cohort. Because counts were too low, more than 15 rarely observed V segments, including chromosome 9 orphons, were left out of the earlier analysis of about 500 of the donors. A cluster of highly shared sequence variants was judged likely to represent a technical artifact of the sequencing pipeline. According to a later analysis, TCR association rates differed among HLA loci, with DRB1 alleles showing the most associated TCRs and HLA-C alleles showing the fewest. Compared with the approximately 600-donor mean, donors in an Asian-associated ancestry cluster had fewer N-insertions in productive TCRs, according to a later genetic analysis. Specific HLA alleles were associated with 15,000 to 20,000 TCR beta sequences at a false discovery rate of 0.05 in a later analysis. A later analysis found that most CMV-associated TCR beta chains appeared HLA-restricted, with HLA associations seemingly driven largely by CMV exposure. Roughly uniform sequencing depth across donors was assumed in presence/absence analyses, although this assumption may not hold. According to a later analysis, parvovirus B19, influenza, CMV and Epstein-Barr virus appeared linked to several top co-occurrence clusters. The study listed 150 to 200 TCR beta chains as associated with cytomegalovirus. In an earlier analysis of roughly 560 of the donors, most TCR beta V segments were observed in productive rearrangements about 90% or about 30% of the time, broadly matching IMGT annotations. An association between a missense DCLRE1C variant and V-gene and J-gene trimming of TCR beta chains was found in a later genetic analysis and replicated in an independent cohort. The only immune exposure information available for the cohort was CMV serostatus. Because the 87-base-pair reads could not distinguish some IMGT-functional V segments, including TRBV6-2 and TRBV6-3, those segments were excluded. Because some donors lacked HLA typing at each locus, the association tests relied only on the typed subset.

This TCR was recovered from a woman in her twenties or thirties in good health and CMV-seronegative. This chain is built from TRBV6-5 and TRBJ1-2, and 9 junction bases match TRBD1. The sample consisted of PBMCs. The CDR3 reads as follows: CASSYYPGQGYGYTF. The nucleotides are TGTGCCAGCAGTTACTACCCGGGACAGGGCTATGGCTACACCTTC.